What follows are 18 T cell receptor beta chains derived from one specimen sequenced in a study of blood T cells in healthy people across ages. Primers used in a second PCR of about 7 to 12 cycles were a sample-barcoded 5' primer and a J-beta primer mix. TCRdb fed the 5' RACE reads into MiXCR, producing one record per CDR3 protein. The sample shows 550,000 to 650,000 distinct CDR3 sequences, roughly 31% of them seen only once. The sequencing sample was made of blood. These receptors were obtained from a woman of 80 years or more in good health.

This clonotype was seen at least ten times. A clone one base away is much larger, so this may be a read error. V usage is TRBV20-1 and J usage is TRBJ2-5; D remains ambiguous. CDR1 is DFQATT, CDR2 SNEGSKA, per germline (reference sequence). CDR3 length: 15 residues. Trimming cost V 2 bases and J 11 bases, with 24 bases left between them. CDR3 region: CSARRRGAPRNEQYF. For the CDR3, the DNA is TGCAGTGCTAGACGCCGAGGCGCCCCCCGCAATGAGCAGTACTTC.

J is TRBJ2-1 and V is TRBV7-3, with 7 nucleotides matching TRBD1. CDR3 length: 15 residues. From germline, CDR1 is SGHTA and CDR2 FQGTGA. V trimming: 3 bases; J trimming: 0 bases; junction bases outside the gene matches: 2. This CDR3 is CASSFGQDSYNEQFF. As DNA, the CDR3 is TGTGCCAGCAGCTTTGGACAGGACTCCTACAATGAGCAGTTCTTC.

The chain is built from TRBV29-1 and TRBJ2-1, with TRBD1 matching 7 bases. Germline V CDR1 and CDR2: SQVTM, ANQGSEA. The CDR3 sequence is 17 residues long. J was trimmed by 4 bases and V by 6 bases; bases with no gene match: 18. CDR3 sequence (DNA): TGCAGCGTCCGGGACAGCCCTTACGCGGCCAAATACAATGAGCAGTTCTTC. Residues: CSVRDSPYAAKYNEQFF.

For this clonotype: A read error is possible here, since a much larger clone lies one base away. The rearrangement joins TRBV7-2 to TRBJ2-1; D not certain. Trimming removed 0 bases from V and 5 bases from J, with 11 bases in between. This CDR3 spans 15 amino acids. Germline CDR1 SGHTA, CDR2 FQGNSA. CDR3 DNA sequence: TGTGCCAGCAGCTTAGCGCTAGGGCCCAACAATGAGCAGTTCTTC. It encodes CASSLALGPNNEQFF.

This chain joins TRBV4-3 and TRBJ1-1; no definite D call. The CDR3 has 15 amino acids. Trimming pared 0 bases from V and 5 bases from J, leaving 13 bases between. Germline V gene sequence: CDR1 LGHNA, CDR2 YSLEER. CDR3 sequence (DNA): TGCGCCAGCAGCCAAGAGAGGGCCCTGGGGACTGAAGCTTTCTTT. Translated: CASSQERALGTEAFF.

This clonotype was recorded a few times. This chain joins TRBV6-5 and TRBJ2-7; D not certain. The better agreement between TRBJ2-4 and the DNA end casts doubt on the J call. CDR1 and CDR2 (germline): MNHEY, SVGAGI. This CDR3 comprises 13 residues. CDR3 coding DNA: TGTGCCAGCAGTTACGATAGTTGTGGCATTCAGTACTTC. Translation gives CASSYDSCGIQYF.

The DNA for the CDR3 is TGCGCCAGCAGCTTATCGGACCCTACGTACACTGAAGCTTTCTTT. Translated: CASSLSDPTYTEAFF. The chain couples TRBV5-1 to TRBJ1-1; no clear D gene. CDR1 is SGHRS and CDR2 is YFSETQ in the germline V gene. Trimming removed 2 bases from V and 3 bases from J, with 14 bases in between. The CDR3 extends over 15 amino acids. The variable domain in full, with the rest retrieved from reference TRBV5-1 and TRBJ1-1, is KAGVTQTPRYLIKTRGQQVTLSCSPISGHRSVSWYQQTPGQGLQFLFEYFSETQRNKGNFPGRFSGRQFSNSRSEMNVSTLELGDSALYLCASSLSDPTYTEAFFGQGTRLTVV.

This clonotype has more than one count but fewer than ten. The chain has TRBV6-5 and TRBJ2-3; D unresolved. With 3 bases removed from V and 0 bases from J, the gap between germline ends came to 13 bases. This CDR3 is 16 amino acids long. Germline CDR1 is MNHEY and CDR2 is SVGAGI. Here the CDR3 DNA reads TGTGCCAGCAGTTATCTAACGGACCCTAGCACAGATACGCAGTATTTT. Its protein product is CASSYLTDPSTDTQYF.

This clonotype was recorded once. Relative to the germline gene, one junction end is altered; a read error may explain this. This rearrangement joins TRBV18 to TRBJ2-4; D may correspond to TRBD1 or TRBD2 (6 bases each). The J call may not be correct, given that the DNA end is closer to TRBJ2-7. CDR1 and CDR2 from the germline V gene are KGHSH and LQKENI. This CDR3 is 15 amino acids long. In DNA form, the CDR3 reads TGTGCCAGTTCACCAGGACGGGGGCATCAGTACGAGCAGTACTTC. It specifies CASSPGRGHQYEQYF.

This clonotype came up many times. CDR3 loop: CASSTGTFANYGYTF. CDR3 in DNA: TGCGCCAGCAGCACCGGGACGTTCGCTAACTATGGCTACACCTTC. The genes are TRBV5-1 and TRBJ1-2; D is perhaps TRBD1 (5 bases). This CDR3 spans 15 amino acids. Germline loops: CDR1 SGHRS, CDR2 YFSETQ. Trimming removed 4 bases at V and 0 bases at J, with 13 bases between.

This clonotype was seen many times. CDR3 nucleotides: TGTGCCAGCAGTAAGGGGGGGTATGCGAACACTGAAGCTTTCTTT. Its translation is CASSKGGYANTEAFF. V gene TRBV6-5 combines with J gene TRBJ1-1; TRBD1 might be the D (6 bases). V was cut by 5 bases and J by 1 base, with 14 bases left in between. CDR1 is MNHEY, CDR2 SVGAGI, per germline. CDR3 length: 15 amino acids.

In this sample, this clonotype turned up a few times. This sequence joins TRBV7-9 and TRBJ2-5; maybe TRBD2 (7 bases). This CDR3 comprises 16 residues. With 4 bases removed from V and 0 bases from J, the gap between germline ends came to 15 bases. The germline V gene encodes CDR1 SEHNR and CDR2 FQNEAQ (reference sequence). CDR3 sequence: CASSSPPGGDQETQYF. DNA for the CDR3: TGTGCCAGCAGCTCCCCCCCGGGGGGCGACCAAGAGACCCAGTACTTC.

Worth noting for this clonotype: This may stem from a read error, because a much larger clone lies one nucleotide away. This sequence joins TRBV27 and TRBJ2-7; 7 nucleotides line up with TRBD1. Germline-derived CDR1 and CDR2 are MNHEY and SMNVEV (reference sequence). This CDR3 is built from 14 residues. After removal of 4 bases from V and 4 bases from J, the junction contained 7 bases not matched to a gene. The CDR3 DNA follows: TGTGCCAGCAGTTGTGTACAGGGGAATTACGAGCAGTACTTC. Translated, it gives CASSCVQGNYEQYF.

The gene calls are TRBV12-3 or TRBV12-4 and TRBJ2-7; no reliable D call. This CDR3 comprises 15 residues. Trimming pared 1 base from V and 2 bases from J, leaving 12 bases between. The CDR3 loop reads CASSLGLATAYEQYF. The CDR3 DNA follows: TGTGCCAGCAGTTTAGGGTTGGCCACGGCCTACGAGCAGTACTTC.

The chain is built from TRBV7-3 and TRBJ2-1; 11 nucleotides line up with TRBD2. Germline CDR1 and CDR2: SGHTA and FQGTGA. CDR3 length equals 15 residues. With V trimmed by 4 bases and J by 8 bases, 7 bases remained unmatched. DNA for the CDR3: TGTGCCAGCAGCTCACTAGCGGGAGTGGGTGATGAGCAGTTCTTC. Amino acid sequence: CASSSLAGVGDEQFF.

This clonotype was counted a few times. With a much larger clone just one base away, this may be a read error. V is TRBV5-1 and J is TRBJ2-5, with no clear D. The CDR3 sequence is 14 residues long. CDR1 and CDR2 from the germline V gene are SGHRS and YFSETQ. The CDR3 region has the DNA TGCACCAGCAGCTTGTTGGGGATCCAAGAGACCCAGTACTTC. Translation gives CTSSLLGIQETQYF.

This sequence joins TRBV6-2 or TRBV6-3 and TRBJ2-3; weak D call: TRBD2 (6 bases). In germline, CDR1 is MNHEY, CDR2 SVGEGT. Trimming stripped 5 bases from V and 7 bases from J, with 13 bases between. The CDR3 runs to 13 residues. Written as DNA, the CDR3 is TGTGCCAGCAGTATTGTCGGGGGACATACGCAGTATTTT. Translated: CASSIVGGHTQYF.

CDR3 residues: CASSPHLRYSTEAFF. The CDR3 DNA reads TGTGCCAGCAGCCCCCATCTTCGGTATAGCACTGAAGCTTTCTTT. The chain is built from TRBV7-2 and TRBJ1-1; D is unclear. Germline V CDR1 and CDR2: SGHTA, FQGNSA. The CDR3 is 15 residues long. Deletions cut 5 bases from V and 4 bases from J, with 17 bases between.